This TCR beta chain was identified during a study of cytomegalovirus exposure and HLA in healthy donors. The germline CDR1 and CDR2 sequences are MNHEY and SMNVEV (reference sequence). With 7 bases removed from V and 9 bases from J, the gap between germline ends came to 22 bases. This CDR3 contains 15 residues. Overall study results and limits: The authors confirmed in vitro that a few CMV-associated chains were specific for CMV antigens. Published work reported that the classifier diagnosed cytomegalovirus status with high specificity and sensitivity. Most TCRs appeared rarely, but some public TCRs recurred in many donors.

Comment on this clone: Its antigen is unknown.

Sequencing used immunoSEQ multiplex PCR; TCRdb keeps in-frame clones, though not all of them. The sample lists 120,000 or so clones; roughly 88% were seen once. The sequence came from a man between 18 and 35 years old in good health and CMV-seronegative. V is TRBV27 and J is TRBJ2-1; weak D call: TRBD2 (5 bases). The sample taken for sequencing was PBMCs. CDR3 region: CASIPRAAAKIEQFF. CDR3 DNA sequence: TGTGCCAGCATCCCGAGGGCCGCGGCGAAAATTGAGCAGTTCTTC.